This T cell receptor (beta chain) was observed in a study of a mutant IDH1 vaccine in newly diagnosed glioma. The table came from immunoSEQ multiplex PCR; TCRdb's copy has only in-frame clones and leaves some out. The sample has some 87,000 clones; more than 80% are singletons. Time point defined: week 47, end of study. It was 300 ug of mutant IDH1 20-mer peptide that made up each vaccine dose, given with topical imiquimod. The CDR3 contains 14 residues. Germline CDR1 reads SGHTA; CDR2 reads FQGNSA. About this clone: Its antigen is unknown. Mismatch with germline at one junction end may stem from a read error.

J is TRBJ2-5 and V is TRBV7-2, with D possibly TRBD2 on 6 matching bases. The receptor was isolated from a man aged 35 to 55 with glioma. This sample comprised PBMCs, obtained from a glioma patient whose treatment included an IDH1 peptide vaccine. The chain's CDR3 is CASSFQGLQESQYF. The CDR3 bases are TGTGCCAGCAGCTTTCAGGGACTGCAAGAGAGCCAGTACTTC.